These T cell receptor beta chains were read from a single sample in a study of blood T cell repertoires in COVID-19. Some clones are missing from TCRdb's copy, which holds only in-frame ones; the method was immunoSEQ multiplex PCR. The data show roughly 200,000 clones, with 89% seen just once and about 2.1% held by the top ten. Sequencing was done on a sample of PBMCs or T cells enriched from blood (not recorded which). The source is a woman between 35 and 50 years old with acute COVID-19. CDR3s leave out the opening cysteine and the closing phenylalanine or tryptophan. The D gene is left open where the match is weak.

CDR3aa: ASSEASGGGKTQY
v_gene: TRBV2
d_gene: TRBD2

CDR3aa: ASRGRTGAWGANVLT
v_gene: TRBV19
d_gene: TRBD1

CDR3aa: ASRGTANQPQH
v_gene: TRBV19
d_gene: TRBD1

CDR3aa: ASSGQGLANYNEQF
v_gene: TRBV7-9
d_gene: TRBD2

CDR3aa: ASSVVGDTGELF
v_gene: TRBV9
d_gene: -

CDR3aa: ASSPDRGGSTEAF
v_gene: TRBV18
d_gene: TRBD1

CDR3aa: ASSIATDLRNGYT
v_gene: TRBV19
d_gene: -

CDR3aa: ASRHRSGNTEAF
v_gene: TRBV6-5
d_gene: -

CDR3aa: ASSLDSVNTGELF
v_gene: TRBV11-3
d_gene: -

CDR3aa: ASSMVGAAREAF
v_gene: TRBV19
d_gene: -

CDR3aa: ATSSGDAGNTIY
v_gene: TRBV15
d_gene: -

CDR3aa: ASSFGLAGDLNYEQY
v_gene: TRBV7-9
d_gene: TRBD2

CDR3aa: ASSPTSTDTQY
v_gene: TRBV19
d_gene: -

CDR3aa: ASSEGGSGDTEAF
v_gene: TRBV5-1
d_gene: -

CDR3aa: ASSEMGSGGSLNIQY
v_gene: TRBV6-1
d_gene: TRBD2

CDR3aa: ASSLVVTGGDYEQY
v_gene: TRBV7-9
d_gene: TRBD1